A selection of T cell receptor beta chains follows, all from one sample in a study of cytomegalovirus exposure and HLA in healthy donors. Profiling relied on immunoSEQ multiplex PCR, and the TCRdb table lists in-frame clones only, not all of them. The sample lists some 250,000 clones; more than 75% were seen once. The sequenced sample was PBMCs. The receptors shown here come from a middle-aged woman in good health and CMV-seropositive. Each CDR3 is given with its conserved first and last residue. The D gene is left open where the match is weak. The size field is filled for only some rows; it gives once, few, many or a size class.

cdr3_aa: CASSKWGHHNEQFF; cdr3_nt: TGTGCCAGTAGTAAATGGGGACACCACAATGAGCAGTTCTTC; d_call: -; clone_size: -; j_call: TRBJ2-1; v_call: TRBV19
cdr3_aa: CASSPGLAGQETQYF; cdr3_nt: TGCGCCAGCAGCCCCGGACTAGCGGGGCAAGAGACCCAGTACTTC; d_call: TRBD2; clone_size: -; j_call: TRBJ2-5; v_call: TRBV5-1
cdr3_aa: CASSVEAGPYEQYF; cdr3_nt: TGTGCCAGCAGCGTAGAGGCAGGGCCTTACGAGCAGTACTTC; d_call: -; clone_size: -; j_call: TRBJ2-7; v_call: TRBV9
cdr3_aa: CASSLDRALNYGYTF; cdr3_nt: TGTGCCAGCTCCCTCGACAGGGCTCTTAACTATGGCTACACCTTC; d_call: TRBD1; clone_size: -; j_call: TRBJ1-2; v_call: TRBV18
cdr3_aa: CTSSPNSGVGETQYF; cdr3_nt: TGCACCAGCAGCCCGAACTCGGGAGTAGGAGAGACCCAGTACTTC; d_call: -; clone_size: once; j_call: TRBJ2-5; v_call: TRBV1
cdr3_aa: CASSYIGGNQPQHF; cdr3_nt: TGTGCCAGCAGTTATATCGGGGGCAATCAGCCCCAGCATTTT; d_call: -; clone_size: once; j_call: TRBJ1-5; v_call: TRBV6-5
cdr3_aa: CASSMYPQETQYF; cdr3_nt: TGTGCCAGTAGTATGTATCCCCAAGAGACCCAGTACTTC; d_call: -; clone_size: -; j_call: TRBJ2-5; v_call: TRBV19
cdr3_aa: CASSPDRGWRSNTEAFF; cdr3_nt: TGCGCCAGCAGCCCCGACAGGGGGTGGAGGTCTAACACTGAAGCTTTCTTT; d_call: TRBD1; clone_size: -; j_call: TRBJ1-1; v_call: TRBV5-1
cdr3_aa: CAISERGAGGKDGYTF; cdr3_nt: TGTGCCATCAGTGAGCGGGGGGCAGGGGGCAAGGATGGCTACACCTTC; d_call: TRBD1; clone_size: -; j_call: TRBJ1-2; v_call: TRBV10-3
cdr3_aa: CASSPRGRTGANVLTF; cdr3_nt: TGTGCCAGCAGCCCTAGGGGAAGAACCGGGGCCAACGTCCTGACTTTC; d_call: -; clone_size: -; j_call: TRBJ2-6; v_call: TRBV5-8
cdr3_aa: CASSQDRLTGELFF; cdr3_nt: TGTGCCAGCAGCCAAGATCGCCTAACCGGGGAGCTGTTTTTT; d_call: -; clone_size: -; j_call: TRBJ2-2; v_call: TRBV4-2
cdr3_aa: CASSPRTGRDTDTQYF; cdr3_nt: TGTGCCAGCAGCCCCCGGACAGGGAGGGACACAGATACGCAGTATTTT; d_call: -; clone_size: -; j_call: TRBJ2-3; v_call: TRBV7-9
cdr3_aa: CASSPIDRAGTQYF; cdr3_nt: TGTGCCAGCAGCCCTATCGACAGGGCAGGGACTCAGTACTTC; d_call: TRBD1; clone_size: few; j_call: TRBJ2-4; v_call: TRBV9
cdr3_aa: CASSQGDRAYEQYF; cdr3_nt: TGTGCCAGCAGCCAGGGGGACAGGGCCTACGAGCAGTACTTC; d_call: TRBD1; clone_size: -; j_call: TRBJ2-7; v_call: TRBV28
cdr3_aa: CASRAGRGHTGELFF; cdr3_nt: TGCGCCAGCCGAGCGGGAAGAGGGCACACCGGGGAGCTGTTTTTT; d_call: TRBD2; clone_size: -; j_call: TRBJ2-2; v_call: TRBV10-2
cdr3_aa: CAWRDYSHGTGNTIYF; cdr3_nt: TGTGCCTGGAGGGACTACAGTCATGGCACTGGAAACACCATATATTTT; d_call: -; clone_size: -; j_call: TRBJ1-3; v_call: TRBV30
cdr3_aa: CASSLEGQGGQPQHF; cdr3_nt: TGCGCCAGCAGCTTGGAGGGACAGGGAGGTCAGCCCCAGCATTTT; d_call: TRBD1; clone_size: -; j_call: TRBJ1-5; v_call: TRBV5-1
cdr3_aa: CASSPGLATDTQYF; cdr3_nt: TGTGCCAGCAGCCCCGGACTAGCGACAGATACGCAGTATTTT; d_call: TRBD2; clone_size: few; j_call: TRBJ2-3; v_call: TRBV4-2
cdr3_aa: CASSFNRGSSYNEQFF; cdr3_nt: TGTGCCAGCAGCTTCAACAGGGGGAGTTCCTACAATGAGCAGTTCTTC; d_call: TRBD1; clone_size: few; j_call: TRBJ2-1; v_call: TRBV5-4
cdr3_aa: CASSSARGTGTDTQYF; cdr3_nt: TGTGCCAGCAGTTCCGCGAGAGGGACAGGGACAGATACGCAGTATTTT; d_call: TRBD1; clone_size: -; j_call: TRBJ2-3; v_call: TRBV6-5
cdr3_aa: CASSYGQDYEQYF; cdr3_nt: TGCGCCAGCAGCTACGGACAGGACTACGAGCAGTACTTC; d_call: TRBD1; clone_size: -; j_call: TRBJ2-7; v_call: TRBV5-1
cdr3_aa: CASSETGFGNTIYF; cdr3_nt: TGTGCCAGCAGTGAGACAGGGTTCGGAAACACCATATATTTT; d_call: TRBD1; clone_size: -; j_call: TRBJ1-3; v_call: TRBV6-5
cdr3_aa: CASSKGGTGGVYGYTF; cdr3_nt: TGTGCCAGCAGCAAAGGGGGTACAGGGGGAGTCTATGGCTACACCTTC; d_call: TRBD1; clone_size: -; j_call: TRBJ1-2; v_call: TRBV9
cdr3_aa: CASSDVQGSYEQYF; cdr3_nt: TGTGCCAGCAGTGACGTTCAGGGTTCCTACGAGCAGTACTTC; d_call: -; clone_size: -; j_call: TRBJ2-7; v_call: TRBV6-1
cdr3_aa: CAISTGGADTEAFF; cdr3_nt: TGTGCCATCAGTACAGGGGGGGCCGACACTGAAGCTTTCTTT; d_call: TRBD1; clone_size: -; j_call: TRBJ1-1; v_call: TRBV10-3
cdr3_aa: CAWSKGENTEAFF; cdr3_nt: TGTGCCTGGAGTAAGGGGGAGAACACTGAAGCTTTCTTT; d_call: -; clone_size: -; j_call: TRBJ1-1; v_call: TRBV30
cdr3_aa: CASSELLRRNTGELFF; cdr3_nt: TGTGCCAGCAGTGAACTATTGCGTAGAAACACCGGGGAGCTGTTTTTT; d_call: -; clone_size: -; j_call: TRBJ2-2; v_call: TRBV6-1
cdr3_aa: CASSSPGGPQHF; cdr3_nt: TGTGCCAGCAGCTCCCCGGGTGGGCCCCAGCATTTT; d_call: -; clone_size: -; j_call: TRBJ1-5; v_call: TRBV7-3
cdr3_aa: CASSFVRGGRNEQFF; cdr3_nt: TGTGCCAGCAGCTTTGTTCGGGGGGGCCGCAATGAGCAGTTCTTC; d_call: TRBD2; clone_size: once; j_call: TRBJ2-1; v_call: TRBV7-3
cdr3_aa: CASSVGTGANTEAFF; cdr3_nt: TGTGCCAGCAGCGTAGGGACAGGGGCGAACACTGAAGCTTTCTTT; d_call: TRBD1; clone_size: -; j_call: TRBJ1-1; v_call: TRBV9
cdr3_aa: CASSLVGATYEQYF; cdr3_nt: TGTGCCAGCAGCTTGGTAGGGGCAACTTACGAGCAGTACTTC; d_call: -; clone_size: -; j_call: TRBJ2-7; v_call: TRBV5-4
cdr3_aa: CASSVRQGHGYTF; cdr3_nt: TGTGCCAGCAGCGTCCGACAGGGACATGGCTACACCTTC; d_call: TRBD1; clone_size: -; j_call: TRBJ1-2; v_call: TRBV9
cdr3_aa: CASSLAGQAEAFF; cdr3_nt: TGTGCCAGCAGCTTAGCGGGACAGGCCGAAGCTTTCTTT; d_call: TRBD1; clone_size: -; j_call: TRBJ1-1; v_call: TRBV7-2
cdr3_aa: CASSVGGRGLEDEQYF; cdr3_nt: TGTGCCAGCAGCGTAGGGGGTAGGGGACTAGAGGACGAGCAGTACTTC; d_call: TRBD2; clone_size: -; j_call: TRBJ2-7; v_call: TRBV9
cdr3_aa: CAISPEAGDEAFF; cdr3_nt: TGTGCCATCAGCCCTGAGGCGGGGGATGAAGCTTTCTTT; d_call: -; clone_size: -; j_call: TRBJ1-1; v_call: TRBV10-3
cdr3_aa: CASSSQGAGNTIYF; cdr3_nt: TGTGCCAGCAGTTCACAGGGAGCTGGAAACACCATATATTTT; d_call: -; clone_size: -; j_call: TRBJ1-3; v_call: TRBV28
cdr3_aa: CASSQPRTGLNEQFF; cdr3_nt: TGCGCCAGCAGCCAACCCCGGACAGGGCTGAATGAGCAGTTCTTC; d_call: TRBD1; clone_size: -; j_call: TRBJ2-1; v_call: TRBV4-3